A single sample gave rise to the 28 T cell receptor beta chains below, sequenced in a study of sequential checkpoint blockade in melanoma. Treatment here: randomized to nivolumab then ipilimumab (arm A) or the reverse (arm B). The method was immunoSEQ multiplex PCR; TCRdb's version includes in-frame clones alone and lacks a portion of them. The sample consists of around 10,000 clones, 24% of them appearing once. Sample: tumor tissue (inferred from file names), taken from a patient given nivolumab and ipilimumab in sequence. The receptor set was obtained from a human donor with melanoma.

This clone was detected many times. The gene calls are TRBV11-3 and TRBJ2-1; 9 bases agree with TRBD2. CDR1 and CDR2 (germline): SGHNT, YENEEA. Trimming removed 3 bases from V and 4 bases from J; junction bases left unmatched: 4. This CDR3 region has 15 residues. The CDR3 region is CASSLGAGGYNEQFF. The CDR3, as DNA: TGTGCCAGCAGCTTGGGGGCGGGAGGGTACAATGAGCAGTTCTTC.

The rearrangement links TRBV28 to TRBJ1-4; 9 bases agree with TRBD1. The CDR3 has 16 residues. Germline CDR1 reads MDHEN; CDR2 reads SYDVKM. Trimming took 4 bases from V and 8 from J; bases not matched to a gene: 11. CDR3 nucleotides: TGTGCCAGCAGTTCTCCACGCGGGACAGGGCGAGAAAAACTGTTTTTT. Translating it yields CASSSPRGTGREKLFF. The full variable domain, in which reference TRBV28 and TRBJ1-4 provide the parts outside the CDR3, is DVKVTQSSRYLVKRTGEKVFLECVQDMDHENMFWYRQDPGLGLRLIYFSYDVKMKEKGDIPEGYSVSREKKERFSLILESASTNQTSMYLCASSSPRGTGREKLFFGSGTQLSVL.

The rearrangement uses TRBV19 and TRBJ2-1; maybe TRBD1 (6 bases). Trimming removed 7 bases from V and 5 bases from J, with 21 bases in between. CDR1 and CDR2 (germline): LNHDA, SQIVND (reference sequence). CDR3 size: 16 residues. CDR3 sequence (DNA): TGTGCCAGTAACTTTGGACAGCGACCACCAGACAATGAGCAGTTCTTC. It encodes CASNFGQRPPDNEQFF.

The genes are TRBV5-1 and TRBJ1-1; no firm D call. Germline V gene sequence: CDR1 SGHRS, CDR2 YFSETQ. V dropped 3 bases and J dropped 4 bases, with 13 bases sitting between them. This CDR3 is 14 amino acids long. Here the CDR3 reads CASSSTTVGTEAFF. For the CDR3, the DNA is TGCGCCAGCAGCTCAACTACAGTGGGCACTGAAGCTTTCTTT.

The chain has TRBV29-1 and TRBJ2-1; D perhaps matches TRBD2 (5 bases). The CDR3 has 14 amino acids. Germline loops: CDR1 SQVTM, CDR2 ANQGSEA. The V end was cut by 6 bases, the J end by 0 bases, with 12 bases between. Written as DNA, the CDR3 is TGCAGCGTGGACTCAAAGAGCTCCTACAATGAGCAGTTCTTC. This encodes CSVDSKSSYNEQFF.

This clone was seen only a few times. The chain combines TRBV11-3 with TRBJ2-5; D is possibly TRBD2 (5 bases). Per germline, CDR1 SGHNT and CDR2 YENEEA. The V and J ends lost 5 bases and 4 bases respectively, with 14 bases between them. The CDR3 is made up of 14 amino acids. As DNA, the CDR3 is TGTGCCAGCAGCGAACGAGCGGTGGCAGAGACCCAGTACTTC. Encoded protein: CASSERAVAETQYF.

This clone was detected many times. The V call is TRBV11-3, the J call TRBJ2-5; 9 positions agree with TRBD2. The CDR3 runs 15 residues. CDR1 and CDR2 from the germline V gene are SGHNT and YENEEA. V was clipped by 5 bases and J by 5 bases; unmatched bases: 9. The CDR3 DNA follows: TGTGCCAGCAGCGTCGGCGGGAGGGCACGGGAGACCCAGTACTTC. It specifies CASSVGGRARETQYF.

The chain carries TRBV10-2 and TRBJ2-1, with 11 bases that match TRBD2. The CDR3 covers 14 residues. The germline V gene encodes CDR1 WSHSY and CDR2 SAAADI. V shed 11 bases, J shed 3 bases, and the junction held 6 bases outside the gene matches. The DNA for the CDR3 is TGCGCCCGCCCGGGACTAGCGGTCTACAATGAGCAGTTCTTC. Translated, it gives CARPGLAVYNEQFF.

This clone was seen more than once but under ten times. The chain recombines TRBV4-1 with TRBJ2-5; 9 bases fit TRBD1. The V and J ends lost 4 bases and 5 bases, in that order; junction bases with no gene match: 8. Germline V CDR1 and CDR2: MGHRA, YSYEKL. The CDR3 length is 15 residues. In DNA form, the CDR3 reads TGCGCCAGCAGCCGCGTAGGACAGGGGAGGGAGACCCAGTACTTC. It translates to CASSRVGQGRETQYF.

The CDR3 region has the DNA TGTGCCAGCACCAGAGGAGGGACGTACACTGAAGCTTTCTTT. This sequence encodes CASTRGGTYTEAFF. This chain joins TRBV28 and TRBJ1-1; tentatively, D is TRBD1 (5 bases). Trimming removed 7 bases from V and 3 bases from J, with 15 bases in between. Germline assignment: CDR1 MDHEN and CDR2 SYDVKM. The CDR3 loop spans 14 amino acids.

This clone showed up many times. This sequence joins TRBV11-3 and TRBJ2-7, with D hard to call. V was shortened by 3 bases and J by 6 bases, with 15 bases between the two germline ends. The CDR3 runs 14 residues. Germline CDR1 and CDR2: SGHNT and YENEEA. DNA of the CDR3: TGTGCCAGCAGCTTCGTACATGGTGACGGCGAGCAGTACTTC. It specifies CASSFVHGDGEQYF.

This clone appeared a few times. The chain joins TRBV1 to TRBJ2-3; the table's D gene call, TRBD2, was not cross checked with the DNA. TRBV1 constitutes a pseudogene. The CDR3 runs to 15 residues. As DNA, the CDR3 is TGCGCCAGCAGCCTAGGACTAGCGGGGGGAGATACGCAGTATTTT. As protein: CASSLGLAGGDTQYF.

This clone came up many times. The chain employs TRBV28 and TRBJ1-2; maybe TRBD1 (6 bases). Germline values: CDR1 MDHEN, CDR2 SYDVKM. This CDR3 is built from 13 residues. V was shortened by 6 bases and J by 7 bases, with 15 bases between the two germline ends. The DNA of the CDR3 is TGTGCCAGCAGAATACAGGGAGTAGGTGGCTACACCTTC. This gives the protein CASRIQGVGGYTF.

For the CDR3, the DNA is TGCAGCGCCAAGAGGGGGATACAAAACGAGCAGTACTTC. This codes for CSAKRGIQNEQYF. The gene calls are TRBV29-1 and TRBJ2-7, with a possible D match to TRBD1 (6 bases). The CDR3 runs to 13 residues. Germline V lookup: CDR1 SQVTM, CDR2 ANQGSEA. V gave up 7 bases and J gave up 5 bases, with 18 bases separating them.

The chain employs TRBV28 and TRBJ1-2, with TRBD1 as a possible D gene (5 bases). Trimming cost V 8 bases and J 8 bases, with 21 bases left between them. This CDR3 comprises 14 residues. CDR1 is MDHEN, CDR2 SYDVKM, per germline. CDR3 loop: CASQGTNRFIGYTF. The DNA for the CDR3 is TGTGCCAGCCAGGGCACAAATCGATTTATCGGCTACACCTTC.

The chain couples TRBV28 to TRBJ1-4; D is uncertain. The V end was cut by 6 bases, the J end by 4 bases, with 6 bases between. This CDR3 comprises 12 residues. The germline gives CDR1 MDHEN, CDR2 SYDVKM. The CDR3 nucleotides read TGTGCCAGCAGGTCACTTAATGAAAAACTGTTTTTT. Protein product: CASRSLNEKLFF.

The genes are TRBV9 and TRBJ2-3, with 10 positions matching TRBD2. The J segment lost 4 bases and the V segment lost 0 bases, leaving 11 bases of the junction unmatched. CDR3 length: 18 residues. Germline CDR1 reads SGDLS; CDR2 reads YYNGEE. The CDR3 DNA reads TGTGCCAGCAGCGTAGCCCTAAGCGGGAGGGCGGGGGCAGATACGCAGTATTTT. This sequence encodes CASSVALSGRAGADTQYF.

This clone was seen a few times. The chain has TRBV9 and TRBJ2-1; possibly TRBD2 for D (6 bases). CDR3 size: 14 residues. The germline gives CDR1 SGDLS, CDR2 YYNGEE. Deletions cut 4 bases from V and 1 base from J, with 9 bases between. The CDR3 bases are TGTGCCAGCAGCCCCGGGAGTTCCTACAATGAGCAGTTCTTC. Protein sequence: CASSPGSSYNEQFF.

This clone occurred many times. The chain combines TRBV9 with TRBJ2-1, with TRBD2 identical over 8 bases. The CDR3 loop spans 13 amino acids. Per germline, CDR1 SGDLS and CDR2 YYNGEE. Trimming cost V 3 bases and J 6 bases; bases outside gene matches: 2. The CDR3 protein is CASSEGTSNEQFF. Here the CDR3 DNA reads TGTGCCAGCAGCGAGGGGACTAGCAATGAGCAGTTCTTC.

The J gene is TRBJ2-7, the V gene TRBV7-1; tentative D call: TRBD2 (6 bases). TRBV7-1 is labeled an ORF, and its function is uncertain. The CDR3 is 14 amino acids. V was shortened by 6 bases and J by 4 bases, with 16 bases between the two germline ends. CDR3 in DNA: TGTGCCAGCAGTTTTGGGGCTAGCGTGTACGAGCAGTACTTC. It translates to CASSFGASVYEQYF.

The V and J genes are TRBV15 and TRBJ2-1, with 9 bases matching TRBD2. Germline V gives CDR1 LNHNV, CDR2 YYDKDF (reference sequence). The CDR3 extends over 17 amino acids. The junction had 6 bases not matched to a gene; V was cut back by 0 bases and J by 3 bases. CDR3 bases: TGTGCCACCAGCAGAGATCAGACTAGCGGACTCTACAATGAGCAGTTCTTC. The encoded protein is CATSRDQTSGLYNEQFF.

V is TRBV11-3 and J is TRBJ2-2; 8 bases agree with TRBD2. CDR1 is SGHNT and CDR2 is YENEEA in the germline V gene. The CDR3 loop spans 19 amino acids. J gave up 0 bases and V 3 bases, and 12 bases lay outside the gene matches. The CDR3 is CASSLGAGVGMANTGELFF. CDR3 nucleotides: TGTGCCAGCAGCTTGGGAGCGGGGGTCGGGATGGCGAACACCGGGGAGCTGTTTTTT.

This chain uses TRBV30 with TRBJ2-1; D ambiguous. There are 11 residues in the CDR3. Germline V gene sequence: CDR1 GTSNPN, CDR2 SVGIG (reference sequence). Trimming took 8 bases from V and 6 from J, leaving 11 bases between them. This chain's CDR3 is CAGETSNEQFF. In DNA form, the CDR3 reads TGTGCCGGAGAGACCTCCAATGAGCAGTTCTTC.

Within the sample, this clone is medium-sized. The chain uses TRBV28 and TRBJ2-5, with D maybe TRBD1 (5 bases). The CDR3 is 16 amino acids. Germline V gene sequence: CDR1 MDHEN, CDR2 SYDVKM. The germline V and J ends were trimmed by 4 bases and 1 base, with 16 bases remaining between them. In nucleotides, the CDR3 is TGTGCCAGCAGTTCCCTCGGACACCTGGCCCAAGAGACCCAGTACTTC. Translated, it gives CASSSLGHLAQETQYF.

This rearrangement joins TRBV6-8 to TRBJ1-2, with TRBD1 matching 8 bases. Trimming removed 7 bases from V and 6 bases from J; junction bases left unmatched: 4. The CDR3 has 12 amino acids. CDR1 is MNHGY and CDR2 is SAAAGT in the germline V gene. The CDR3 is CASKGQGDGYTF. The CDR3 DNA sequence: TGTGCCAGCAAAGGACAGGGCGATGGCTACACCTTC.

This clone came up many times. This chain joins TRBV11-3 and TRBJ2-1; weak D call: TRBD1 (7 bases). Germline CDR1 reads SGHNT; CDR2 reads YENEEA. Trimming pared 3 bases from V and 0 bases from J, leaving 24 bases between. This CDR3 has 20 residues. The CDR3 DNA is TGTGCCAGCAGCTTCGACAGGGCCCCACTAGCATTAAGCTCCTACAATGAGCAGTTCTTC. Amino acid sequence: CASSFDRAPLALSSYNEQFF.

This clone was observed a handful of times. V gene TRBV23-1 combines with J gene TRBJ2-7, with D possibly matching TRBD2 (7 bases). TRBV23-1 is treated as an ORF (open reading frame) with a function not yet certain. V was trimmed by 6 bases and J by 5 bases, leaving 26 bases between them. The CDR3 is 17 amino acids. The CDR3 DNA is TGCGCCAGCAGCCAAGTCGGAGGGGGAGGGGTAAGCCACGAGCAGTACTTC. Translation gives CASSQVGGGGVSHEQYF.

This clone was detected only a few times. The J gene is TRBJ2-3, the V gene TRBV27; 7 bases agree with TRBD1. Trimming removed 4 bases from V and 5 bases from J; junction bases left unmatched: 21. This CDR3 is 19 amino acids long. The germline CDR1 and CDR2 sequences are MNHEY and SMNVEV (reference sequence). CDR3 coding DNA: TGTGCCAGCAGTTCCCCTAGACAGGGATTAGGCGGTCAGGAAGATACGCAGTATTTT. Amino acid sequence: CASSSPRQGLGGQEDTQYF.